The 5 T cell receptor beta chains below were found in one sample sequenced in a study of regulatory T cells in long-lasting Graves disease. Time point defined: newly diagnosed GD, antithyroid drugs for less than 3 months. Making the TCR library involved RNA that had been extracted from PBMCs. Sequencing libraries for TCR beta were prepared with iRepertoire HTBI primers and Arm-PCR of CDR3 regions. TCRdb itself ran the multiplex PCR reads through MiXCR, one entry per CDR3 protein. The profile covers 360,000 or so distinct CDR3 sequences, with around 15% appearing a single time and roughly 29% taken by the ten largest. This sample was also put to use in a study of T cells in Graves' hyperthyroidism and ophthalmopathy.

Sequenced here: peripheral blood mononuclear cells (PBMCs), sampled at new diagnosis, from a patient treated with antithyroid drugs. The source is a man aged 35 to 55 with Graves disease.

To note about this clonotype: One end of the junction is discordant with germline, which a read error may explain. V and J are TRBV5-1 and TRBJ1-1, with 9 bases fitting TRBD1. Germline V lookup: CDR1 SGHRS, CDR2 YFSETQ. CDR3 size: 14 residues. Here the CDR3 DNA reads TGCGCCAGCAGCGCAGGACAGGGGAACACTGGAGCTTTCTTT. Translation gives CASSAGQGNTGAFF. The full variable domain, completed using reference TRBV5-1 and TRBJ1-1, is KAGVTQTPRYLIKTRGQQVTLSCSPISGHRSVSWYQQTPGQGLQFLFEYFSETQRNKGNFPGRFSGRQFSNSRSEMNVSTLELGDSALYLCASSAGQGNTGAFFGQGTRLTVV.

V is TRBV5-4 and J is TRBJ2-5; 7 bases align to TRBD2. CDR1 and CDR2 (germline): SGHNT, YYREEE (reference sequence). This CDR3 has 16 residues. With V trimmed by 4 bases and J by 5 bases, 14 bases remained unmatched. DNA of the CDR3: TGTGCCAGCAGCCCGAGGAGCGGCGGGGGAGTGGAGACCCAGTACTTC. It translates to CASSPRSGGGVETQYF.

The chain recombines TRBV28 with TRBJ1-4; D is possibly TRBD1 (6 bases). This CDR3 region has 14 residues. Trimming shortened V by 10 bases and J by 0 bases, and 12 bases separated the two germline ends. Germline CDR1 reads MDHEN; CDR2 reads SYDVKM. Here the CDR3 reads CATGQIATNEKLFF. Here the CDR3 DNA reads TGTGCCACCGGACAGATAGCAACTAATGAAAAACTGTTTTTT.

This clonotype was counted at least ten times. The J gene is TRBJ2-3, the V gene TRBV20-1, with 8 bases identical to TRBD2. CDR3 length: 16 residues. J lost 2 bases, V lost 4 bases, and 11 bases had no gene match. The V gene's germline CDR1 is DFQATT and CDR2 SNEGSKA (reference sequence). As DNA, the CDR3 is TGCAGTGCTACCCCCGTAATAGCGGGGTTCACAGATACGCAGTATTTT. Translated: CSATPVIAGFTDTQYF.

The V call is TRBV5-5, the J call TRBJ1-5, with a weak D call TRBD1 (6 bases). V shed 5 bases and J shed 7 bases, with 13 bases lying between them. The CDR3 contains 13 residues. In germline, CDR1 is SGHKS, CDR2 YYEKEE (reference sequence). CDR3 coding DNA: TGTGCCAGCAGGTACAGGGTCGACCAGCCCCAGCATTTT. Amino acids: CASRYRVDQPQHF.